The rows below give T cell receptor beta chains drawn from one sample of a study of T cell responses to AZD1222 COVID-19 vaccine. Produced via immunoSEQ multiplex PCR; TCRdb's table is partial and in-frame only. Among about 150,000 clones listed, roughly 90% were seen once. Sequencing used peripheral blood, obtained 28 days after the second AZD1222 dose. The receptor set was obtained from an adult who received the AZD1222 COVID-19 vaccine. Both conserved end residues are part of each CDR3. D genes are given only for firm matches.

length,D,J,V,CDR3
16,-,TRBJ1-4,TRBV19,CASSIAVGATNEKLFF
14,-,TRBJ2-2,TRBV11-3,CASGPPRVTGELFF
14,-,TRBJ2-1,TRBV29-1,CSARGEGSTNQQFF
13,-,TRBJ1-1,TRBV7-7,CASSLTGNTEAFF
13,TRBD1,TRBJ2-1,TRBV29-1,CSVSRGQGIEQFF
16,-,TRBJ1-2,TRBV4-3,CASSQPPQPANYGYTF
14,-,TRBJ2-1,TRBV21-1,CASSMLSSYNEQFF
13,TRBD1,TRBJ1-1,TRBV18,CASSPLGTAEAFF
15,-,TRBJ1-6,TRBV5-1,CASSTGTDYNSPLHF
15,-,TRBJ2-7,TRBV5-6,CASSREQGYSYEQYF
15,TRBD1,TRBJ1-5,TRBV24-1,CATSAGQGNNQPQHF
13,-,TRBJ2-3,TRBV28,CATTFRDIYTQYF
15,-,TRBJ2-7,TRBV10-1,CASSDMRGPLYEQYF
13,TRBD1,TRBJ2-3,TRBV7-9,CASDQGASDTQYF
15,TRBD2,TRBJ2-1,TRBV9,CASRPIAGLYNEQFF
16,-,TRBJ1-4,TRBV29-1,CSVARLTGSSNEKLFF
16,-,TRBJ1-5,TRBV4-1,CASSQLGPAGGQPQHF
14,-,TRBJ1-6,TRBV7-9,CASSAEKGRSPLHF
15,-,TRBJ1-4,TRBV2,CASSETQTTNEKLFF
13,TRBD1,TRBJ1-2,TRBV28,CASSLGTGNGYTF
13,-,TRBJ2-2,TRBV6-5,CASSYVGTGELFF
16,TRBD2,TRBJ2-7,TRBV5-4,CASSPGTSGIAYEQYF
16,TRBD1,TRBJ1-5,TRBV24-1,CATSDGGDREGQPQHF
17,TRBD2,TRBJ2-3,TRBV28,CASSFMAGVDGADTQYF
15,-,TRBJ2-3,TRBV9,CASSVEAGGTDTQYF
16,TRBD2,TRBJ2-1,TRBV27,CASSTSSGRFRVEQFF
13,TRBD1,TRBJ2-7,TRBV6-5,CASSSDRAYEQYF
13,-,TRBJ2-5,TRBV6-5,CASRPTMRETQYF
15,TRBD1,TRBJ1-5,TRBV2,CASSEQGAGNQPQHF
20,TRBD1,TRBJ1-4,TRBV28,CASSHPLVLARGRSGEKLFF
14,TRBD2,TRBJ2-5,TRBV19,CATGHTSGIETQYF
14,-,TRBJ1-1,TRBV5-1,CASSLGRSASEAFF
15,-,TRBJ1-1,TRBV4-3,CASSQVSGTNTEAFF
18,TRBD2,TRBJ2-1,TRBV5-1,CASSLAFGLAGHNNEQFF
16,TRBD2,TRBJ2-1,TRBV7-2,CASSSRAGLVLNEQFF
13,-,TRBJ2-5,TRBV16,CASSQWRQETQYF
15,-,TRBJ2-1,TRBV9,CASSPLLEGANEQFF
12,-,TRBJ2-1,TRBV29-1,CSVAGSGNEQFF
16,-,TRBJ1-6,TRBV9,CASSSGTGLSGKTLHF
17,TRBD1,TRBJ1-1,TRBV28,CASSSYDDRGRKFKVVF
17,TRBD2,TRBJ2-3,TRBV4-1,CASSQDRLAGDTDTQYF
13,-,TRBJ1-2,TRBV7-9,CASSLLEMGGYTF
15,-,TRBJ2-2,TRBV6-5,CASSPTRTNTGELFF
14,-,TRBJ2-1,TRBV19,CASSIGWDGNEQFF
16,TRBD1,TRBJ1-2,TRBV6-2/TRBV6-3,CASSYWDRGAGNGYTF
15,-,TRBJ2-5,TRBV7-7,CASSLSSFPGETQYF
14,-,TRBJ1-1,TRBV4-3,CASSRGGLNTEAFF
12,-,TRBJ2-1,TRBV12-3/TRBV12-4,CASSLAGDEQFF
14,TRBD2,TRBJ2-3,TRBV6-5,CASSSAGVVDTQYF
16,-,TRBJ1-1,TRBV18,CASSPPGRTVNTEAFF
15,-,TRBJ2-3,TRBV5-8,CASRPAPPGPDTQYF
14,TRBD1,TRBJ2-1,TRBV15,CATSSDYGQVEQFF
14,-,TRBJ2-3,TRBV19,CASSIGGATDTQYF